The rows below give T cell receptor beta chains drawn from one sample of a study of radiotherapy plus CTLA-4 blockade in lung cancer. Some clones are missing from TCRdb's copy, which holds only in-frame ones; the method was immunoSEQ multiplex PCR. This repertoire shows 47,000 or so clones, around 83% found once; its top ten account for around 30%. The sequenced sample was peripheral blood, obtained from a patient treated with radiotherapy plus ipilimumab. Receptors originate from a human donor with non-small cell lung cancer whose response to radiotherapy plus ipilimumab could not be evaluated. The conserved cysteine and the conserved F or W are not part of the CDR3 here. A D gene is named only where the DNA matches it firmly.

J: TRBJ2-7; V: TRBV7-2; D: .; CDR3: ASSLGAGGGDEQY
J: TRBJ2-1; V: TRBV29-1; D: TRBD2; CDR3: SVVWGGTYNEQF
J: TRBJ2-5; V: TRBV5-1; D: .; CDR3: ASSFRGLWETQY
J: TRBJ2-3; V: TRBV5-1; D: TRBD2; CDR3: ASSPLLAGVGDTQY
J: TRBJ1-1; V: TRBV28; D: .; CDR3: ASSLALGVGTEAF
J: TRBJ2-3; V: TRBV4-3; D: TRBD1; CDR3: ASSRAGDRELDTQY
J: TRBJ1-4; V: TRBV7-9; D: TRBD1; CDR3: ASSPGTVNEKLF
J: TRBJ1-2; V: TRBV25-1; D: .; CDR3: ASSFRGAAYGYT
J: TRBJ1-2; V: TRBV4-1; D: TRBD1; CDR3: ASSQEQDRVAGYT
J: TRBJ1-5; V: TRBV6-5; D: TRBD1; CDR3: ASSLTGDNQPQH
J: TRBJ1-1; V: TRBV10-3; D: .; CDR3: AISERQGTTEAF
J: TRBJ1-6; V: TRBV7-9; D: .; CDR3: ASSLEQGSPLH
J: TRBJ2-4; V: TRBV5-1; D: .; CDR3: ASSLTSRRENIQY
J: TRBJ1-6; V: TRBV7-6; D: .; CDR3: ASSFDSGYSPLH
J: TRBJ2-1; V: TRBV11-2; D: .; CDR3: ASSAPGLPYLL
J: TRBJ2-3; V: TRBV7-2; D: TRBD2; CDR3: ASSGEASGRARITQY
J: TRBJ2-1; V: TRBV18; D: .; CDR3: ASSPNIQARWQF